The 11 T cell receptor beta chains listed next were all sequenced from one sample in a study of shared clonotypes between healthy human individuals. Assay used: immunoSEQ multiplex PCR; TCRdb lists only in-frame clones, some missing. The table includes some 630,000 clones, around 96% detected once. CD45RO-negative, CCR7-selected cells formed the naive CD8 fraction, which excluded terminally differentiated effector memory CD45RA+ cells. Specimen: naive CD8+ T cells sorted from blood. Receptors originate from a woman in her 30s in good health.

A word on this clone: The sample contains more than one DNA sequence encoding this CDR3. The CDR3 reads CASSLSVNTEAFF. DNA for the CDR3: TGTGCCAGCAGTTTATCGGTGAACACTGAAGCTTTCTTT. V and J are TRBV28 and TRBJ1-1; no reliable D call. The V and J ends lost 1 base and 0 bases respectively, with 3 bases between them. In germline, CDR1 is MDHEN, CDR2 SYDVKM. This CDR3 comprises 13 residues. Together with reference TRBV28 and TRBJ1-1, the CDR3 gives the full variable domain: DVKVTQSSRYLVKRTGEKVFLECVQDMDHENMFWYRQDPGLGLRLIYFSYDVKMKEKGDIPEGYSVSREKKERFSLILESASTNQTSMYLCASSLSVNTEAFFGQGTRLTVV.

CDR3 nucleotide sequence: TGTGCCAGCAGTTTATTTTCGCTGGGGATTGGGTCCTACGAGCAGTACTTC. Translation gives CASSLFSLGIGSYEQYF. V is TRBV28 and J is TRBJ2-7; no firm D call. Germline CDR1 is MDHEN and CDR2 is SYDVKM. This CDR3 comprises 17 residues. Between the trimmed V and J ends, which lost 1 base and 1 base, there was a span of 17 bases.

The chain carries TRBV28 and TRBJ2-7; D is uncertain. The CDR3 extends over 16 amino acids. Germline-derived CDR1 and CDR2 are MDHEN and SYDVKM. The V gene lost 5 bases and the J gene lost 1 base, with 18 bases spanning the gap. CDR3 loop: CASSQGVGLGSYEQYF. For the CDR3, the DNA is TGTGCCAGCAGTCAAGGAGTAGGTCTGGGGTCCTACGAGCAGTACTTC.

J is TRBJ2-7 and V is TRBV7-8, with 7 bases identical to TRBD2. V lost 4 bases to trimming and J lost 7 bases; unmatched junction nucleotides: 13. The CDR3 sequence is 15 residues long. Germline CDR1 is SGHVS and CDR2 is FQNEAQ. CDR3 nucleotide sequence: TGTGCCAGCAGCTCCGGGAGGCCTTCGGCGGGAGAGCAGTACTTC. Protein product: CASSSGRPSAGEQYF.

V and J are TRBV5-4 and TRBJ2-7; D is perhaps TRBD1 or TRBD2 (6 bases each). This CDR3 comprises 14 residues. Germline CDR1 reads SGHNT; CDR2 reads YYREEE (reference sequence). V dropped 4 bases and J dropped 2 bases, with 13 bases sitting between them. The CDR3 region has the DNA TGTGCCAGCAGCCTGGGGGGCGTTACCTACGAGCAGTACTTC. Translating gives CASSLGGVTYEQYF.

This clone was observed a single time. This chain uses TRBV28 with TRBJ2-3, with TRBD2 matching over 14 bases. Germline V CDR1 and CDR2: MDHEN, SYDVKM. There are 19 residues in the CDR3. V shed 5 bases, J shed 5 bases, and the junction held 15 bases outside the gene matches. CDR3 in amino acids: CASSLAGTSGSPGVDTQYF. In DNA form, the CDR3 reads TGTGCCAGCAGTCTTGCCGGGACTAGCGGGAGTCCTGGGGTAGATACGCAGTATTTT.

The chain is built from TRBV6-5 and TRBJ2-1, with D possibly being TRBD2 (5 bases). The CDR3 has 15 residues. Germline CDR1 is MNHEY and CDR2 is SVGAGI. The V and J ends lost 7 bases and 10 bases respectively, with 23 bases between them. The CDR3 sequence is CASTRGDGVHREQFF. The DNA of the CDR3 is TGTGCCAGCACCCGGGGAGACGGAGTTCATAGAGAGCAGTTCTTC.

The gene calls are TRBV27 and TRBJ1-2; TRBD1 matches 10 bases. With V trimmed by 2 bases and J by 3 bases, 3 bases remained unmatched. Germline V gene data show CDR1 as MNHEY and CDR2 as SMNVEV (reference sequence). The CDR3 length is 15 residues. This chain's CDR3 is CASSLAGTGDYGYTF. In nucleotides, the CDR3 is TGTGCCAGCAGTTTAGCGGGGACAGGGGACTATGGCTACACCTTC.

This clone was observed once. The chain uses TRBV4-2 and TRBJ1-2; D remains unclear. This CDR3 comprises 17 residues. V lost 1 base to trimming and J lost 3 bases, with 18 bases between them. Germline CDR1 is LGHNA and CDR2 is YNFKEQ. The CDR3 loop reads CASSQVREGGVHYGYTF. The DNA for the CDR3 is TGTGCCAGCAGCCAAGTGAGGGAAGGCGGCGTCCACTATGGCTACACCTTC.

V is TRBV6-5 and J is TRBJ2-1; tentatively, D is TRBD1 or TRBD2 (5 bases each). Germline CDR1 is MNHEY and CDR2 is SVGAGI. The CDR3 length is 14 residues. Deletions cut 6 bases from V and 5 bases from J, with 14 bases between. CDR3: CASRSGTGNNEQFF. For the CDR3, the DNA is TGTGCCAGCAGGTCCGGGACGGGAAACAATGAGCAGTTCTTC.

The gene calls are TRBV6-4 and TRBJ1-2, with D possibly TRBD1 on 5 matching bases. CDR1 MRHNA and CDR2 SNTAGT come from the germline V gene. With 0 bases removed from V and 8 bases from J, the gap between germline ends came to 13 bases. The CDR3 totals 14 residues. The chain's CDR3 is CASSDSGTSRGYTF. CDR3 DNA: TGTGCCAGCAGTGACTCAGGGACGTCAAGGGGCTACACCTTC.